Listed here are 26 T cell receptor beta chains from one sample, sequenced in a study of blood T cell repertoires in COVID-19. Sequencing was performed with immunoSEQ multiplex PCR; in TCRdb, only in-frame clones are kept and a portion is missing. The sample carries about 260,000 clones, under 90% recorded once. Sequenced sample: PBMCs or T cells enriched from blood (not recorded which). These receptors came from a man aged 25-45 years with acute COVID-19.

The J gene is TRBJ1-2, the V gene TRBV4-2; 8 positions match TRBD1. The junction had 15 bases not matched to a gene; V was cut back by 2 bases and J by 7 bases. The CDR3 contains 17 residues. CDR1 is LGHNA, CDR2 YNFKEQ, per germline. CDR3 bases: TGTGCCAGCAGCCAACCCACTCGGGGACAGGAATCGGGTGGCTACACCTTC. Amino acid sequence: CASSQPTRGQESGGYTF.

The chain recombines TRBV7-6 with TRBJ1-1; 8 bases match TRBD1. The CDR3 sequence is 15 residues long. Germline assignment: CDR1 SGHVS and CDR2 FNYEAQ. Germline trimming cut 1 base from V and 5 bases from J; bases unmatched to any gene: 6. In nucleotides, the CDR3 is TGTGCCAGCAGCTTAGTTGGGGACAGGAGGACTGAAGCTTTCTTT. It yields the protein CASSLVGDRRTEAFF.

This clone was seen a few times. The chain has TRBV19 and TRBJ2-4, with 8 bases fitting TRBD1. Per the germline V gene, CDR1 is LNHDA and CDR2 is SQIVND (reference sequence). The V segment lost 1 base and the J segment 4 bases; nucleotides outside the gene matches: 0. The CDR3 is 14 amino acids. This CDR3 reads CASSIGDRKNIQYF. Here the CDR3 DNA reads TGTGCCAGTAGTATAGGGGACAGGAAAAACATTCAGTACTTC.

V usage is TRBV20-1 and J usage is TRBJ1-1; D remains unclear. CDR1 and CDR2 (germline): DFQATT, SNEGSKA (reference sequence). V lost 6 bases and J lost 2, with 7 bases in between. The CDR3 spans 11 residues. CDR3 nucleotides: TGCAGTGCCACTAAAAACACTGAAGCTTTCTTT. The encoded protein is CSATKNTEAFF.

The chain recombines TRBV9 with TRBJ1-2, with 10 bases that match TRBD1. There are 16 residues in the CDR3. CDR1 and CDR2 (germline): SGDLS, YYNGEE. Trimming took 3 bases from V and 4 from J; bases not matched to a gene: 9. The CDR3: CASSEGGTGAFYGYTF. Here the CDR3 DNA reads TGTGCCAGCAGCGAGGGGGGGACAGGGGCCTTCTATGGCTACACCTTC.

The V and J genes are TRBV3-1 (or the pseudogene TRBV3-2) and TRBJ1-4; TRBD1 matches 7 bases. The germline V gene encodes CDR1 LGHDT and CDR2 YNNKEL (reference sequence). With V trimmed by 4 bases and J by 10 bases, 9 bases remained unmatched. The CDR3 has 14 residues. The CDR3 nucleotides read TGTGCCAGCAGCCCAGAGACAGGGCGTGGAAAACTGTTTTTT. Its protein is CASSPETGRGKLFF.

The chain combines TRBV2 with TRBJ2-5; D unresolved. This CDR3 has 15 residues. Germline V gene sequence: CDR1 SNHLY, CDR2 FYNNEI. Trimming shortened V by 7 bases and J by 1 base, and 16 bases separated the two germline ends. The CDR3 sequence: CASTRKTDIQETQYF. The CDR3 DNA is TGTGCCAGCACCCGAAAGACTGATATCCAAGAGACCCAGTACTTC. Looking up the rest from reference TRBV2 and TRBJ2-5 gives the full variable domain: EPEVTQTPSHQVTQMGQEVILRCVPISNHLYFYWYRQILGQKVEFLVSFYNNEISEKSEIFDDQFSVERPDGSNFTLKIRSTKLEDSAMYFCASTRKTDIQETQYFGPGTRLLVL.

The chain has TRBV19 and TRBJ1-5, with D hard to call. V shed 4 bases and J shed 0 bases, with 10 bases lying between them. The CDR3 length is 15 residues. The germline CDR1 and CDR2 sequences are LNHDA and SQIVND (reference sequence). The CDR3 DNA reads as TGTGCCAGTAGTACAGGAGGAAATAGCAATCAGCCCCAGCATTTT. Protein: CASSTGGNSNQPQHF.

The chain joins TRBV24-1 to TRBJ2-5; TRBD2 aligns across 12 bases. Germline values: CDR1 KGHDR, CDR2 SFDVKD. Trimming cost V 7 bases and J 4 bases; bases outside gene matches: 6. This CDR3 spans 15 amino acids. CDR3 coding DNA: TGTGCCACCAGCGAACCGGGACTAGCGGGAGAGACCCAGTACTTC. Translated: CATSEPGLAGETQYF.

J is TRBJ1-2 and V is TRBV18, with 9 bases matching TRBD1. Looked up from germline, CDR1 is KGHSH and CDR2 is LQKENI. CDR3 length equals 14 residues. After removal of 6 bases from V and 7 bases from J, the junction contained 9 bases not matched to a gene. The DNA for the CDR3 is TGTGCCAGCTCCCTGGGGGACAGGGTCATTGGCTACACCTTC. Translating gives CASSLGDRVIGYTF. Full variable domain (outside the CDR3, taken from reference TRBV18 and TRBJ1-2): NAGVMQNPRHLVRRRGQEARLRCSPMKGHSHVYWYRQLPEEGLKFMVYLQKENIIDESGMPKERFSAEFPKEGPSILRIQQVVRGDSAAYFCASSLGDRVIGYTFGSGTRLTVV.

The chain couples TRBV5-6 to TRBJ1-2; no clear D gene. Germline V gene sequence: CDR1 SGHDT, CDR2 YYEEEE. The CDR3 covers 15 residues. Trimming took off 0 bases at V and 5 bases at J, with 14 bases between the two ends. CDR3 nucleotide sequence: TGTGCCAGCAGCTTGGAAGTAGCGGGAGGTTATGGCTACACCTTC. This encodes CASSLEVAGGYGYTF.

V is TRBV5-1 and J is TRBJ1-2; 10 positions agree with TRBD1. The CDR3 length is 14 residues. CDR1 and CDR2 from the germline V gene are SGHRS and YFSETQ. V was clipped by 6 bases and J by 8 bases; unmatched bases: 10. The DNA for the CDR3 is TGCGCCAGCACCGGGACAGGGGTTTCGTTCGGCTACACCTTC. Its protein product is CASTGTGVSFGYTF.

The chain combines TRBV4-1 with TRBJ1-5, with 7 bases aligning to TRBD1. The germline CDR1 and CDR2 sequences are MGHRA and YSYEKL. V trimming: 1 base; J trimming: 5 bases; junction bases outside the gene matches: 8. The CDR3 is 16 amino acids. The DNA for the CDR3 is TGCGCCAGCAGCCAAGCTAAGACAGGGTACGATCAGCCCCAGCATTTT. Protein: CASSQAKTGYDQPQHF.

The chain combines TRBV19 with TRBJ2-1; weak D call: TRBD2 (6 bases). Germline V gene sequence: CDR1 LNHDA, CDR2 SQIVND (reference sequence). With 6 bases removed from V and 7 bases from J, the gap between germline ends came to 16 bases. The CDR3 contains 14 residues. The CDR3 loop reads CASRTGTPLNEQFF. CDR3 sequence (DNA): TGTGCCAGTAGAACCGGGACTCCACTTAATGAGCAGTTCTTC.

A few counts support this clone. This sequence joins TRBV19 and TRBJ1-5; D might be TRBD1 (6 bases). The ends were cut back, 3 bases at V and 7 bases at J, with 16 bases in the middle. Germline CDR1 and CDR2: LNHDA and SQIVND (reference sequence). CDR3 length: 15 residues. The CDR3 protein is CASSIPGAMGQPQHF. The CDR3, as DNA: TGTGCCAGTAGTATCCCAGGGGCGATGGGACAGCCCCAGCATTTT.

The CDR3 loop reads CASSPRNGRETQYF. CDR3 bases: TGTGCCAGCTCACCACGCAACGGGAGAGAGACCCAGTACTTC. The chain is built from TRBV18 and TRBJ2-5, with a possible D match to TRBD2 (6 bases). Trimming removed 1 base at V and 4 bases at J, with 10 bases between. Germline CDR1 and CDR2: KGHSH and LQKENI. CDR3 length equals 14 residues.

The chain combines TRBV7-8 with TRBJ2-3; 7 bases fit TRBD2. Trimming took 1 base from V and 4 from J; bases not matched to a gene: 8. Germline V gene data show CDR1 as SGHVS and CDR2 as FQNEAQ. The CDR3 runs 16 residues. CDR3 sequence: CASSLGAGESSDTQYF. The CDR3 DNA follows: TGTGCCAGCAGCTTAGGGGCGGGAGAGTCATCAGATACGCAGTATTTT.

CDR3 region: CASSELAGGNTEAFF. The CDR3, as DNA: TGTGCCAGCAGTGAACTGGCAGGGGGGAACACTGAAGCTTTCTTT. This sequence joins TRBV2 and TRBJ1-1, with 7 bases matching TRBD1. The CDR3 runs to 15 residues. Looked up from germline, CDR1 is SNHLY and CDR2 is FYNNEI. The trim removed 2 bases at V and 1 base at J, leaving 4 bases unmatched.

The V gene is TRBV18, the J gene TRBJ1-6, with D uncertain. CDR3 length equals 16 residues. Trimming took off 4 bases at V and 7 bases at J, with 17 bases between the two ends. Germline values: CDR1 KGHSH, CDR2 LQKENI. Here the CDR3 reads CASSREAPASNSPLHF. In DNA form, the CDR3 reads TGTGCCAGCTCACGGGAGGCCCCGGCAAGCAATTCACCCCTCCACTTT.

The chain employs TRBV9 and TRBJ1-1; the D is unclear. Trimming stripped 0 bases from V and 5 bases from J, with 5 bases between. The CDR3 covers 12 residues. Germline lookup yields CDR1 SGDLS and CDR2 YYNGEE. CDR3 sequence (DNA): TGTGCCAGCAGCGTAGAACGGACTGAAGCTTTCTTT. Its translation: CASSVERTEAFF.

This chain joins TRBV18 and TRBJ1-1, with 9 bases that match TRBD1. J gave up 6 bases and V 3 bases, and 5 bases lay outside the gene matches. CDR3 length: 14 amino acids. In germline, CDR1 is KGHSH, CDR2 LQKENI. The CDR3 loop reads CASSPQTGGAEAFF. The CDR3 bases are TGTGCCAGCTCACCCCAAACAGGGGGCGCTGAAGCTTTCTTT.

This chain links TRBV2 with TRBJ1-5; possible D gene TRBD1, 5 bases. V was pared by 7 bases and J by 7 bases, with 20 bases between. Per germline, CDR1 SNHLY and CDR2 FYNNEI. The CDR3 consists of 15 residues. The CDR3 nucleotides read TGTGCCAGCAAGTCAGGCGGGACTTCGGCCCAGCCCCAGCATTTT. Its translation is CASKSGGTSAQPQHF.

The chain uses TRBV6-5 and TRBJ2-3, with D tentatively TRBD2 (5 bases). The CDR3 length is 12 residues. Germline V gene data show CDR1 as MNHEY and CDR2 as SVGAGI. The V and J ends lost 8 bases and 3 bases respectively, with 9 bases between them. The CDR3: CASGGSTDTQYF. CDR3 nucleotides: TGTGCCAGCGGCGGGTCTACAGATACGCAGTATTTT.

V and J are TRBV2 and TRBJ1-1, with 9 bases fitting TRBD1. Germline CDR1 and CDR2: SNHLY and FYNNEI. Trimming took 6 bases from V and 0 from J; bases not matched to a gene: 8. This CDR3 spans 16 amino acids. CDR3 nucleotide sequence: TGTGCCAGCAGGACACAGGGGGCCAGCGTGAACACTGAAGCTTTCTTT. Amino acids: CASRTQGASVNTEAFF.

J is TRBJ2-2 and V is TRBV7-9; TRBD2 agrees at 9 bases. The CDR3 length is 16 residues. Germline V gives CDR1 SEHNR, CDR2 FQNEAQ (reference sequence). Losses at the gene ends were 5 bases for V and 6 bases for J; bases not matched to a gene: 10. CDR3 amino acids: CASSLSGGLTPGELFF. The CDR3 bases are TGTGCCAGCAGCCTGAGCGGGGGGCTTACTCCCGGGGAGCTGTTTTTT.

The rearrangement links TRBV7-9 to TRBJ1-1, with D possibly TRBD1 on 6 matching bases. V shed 4 bases and J shed 1 base, with 19 bases lying between them. The CDR3 has 17 residues. Germline V gives CDR1 SEHNR, CDR2 FQNEAQ (reference sequence). The CDR3, as DNA: TGTGCCAGCAGCTCAACAGGGTCCTCCCTAGGGAACACTGAAGCTTTCTTT. Amino acids: CASSSTGSSLGNTEAFF.